This entry lists 27 T cell receptor beta chains sequenced from one sample in a study of cytomegalovirus exposure and HLA in healthy donors. The PCR was carried out with 60 Vbeta primers and 13 Jbeta primers. Sequenced by immunoSEQ multiplex PCR; TCRdb stores in-frame clones only, minus some. The table records roughly 150,000 clones, just under 75% of them present only once. Sequenced sample: PBMCs. Receptors were obtained from a woman aged 18 to 35 in good health and CMV-seronegative.

This clone was detected a few times. The J gene is TRBJ2-2, the V gene TRBV7-2; D is perhaps TRBD1 (7 bases). Germline values: CDR1 SGHTA, CDR2 FQGNSA. The CDR3 length is 16 residues. V was trimmed by 2 bases and J by 5 bases, leaving 15 bases between them. DNA for the CDR3: TGTGCCAGCAGCTTACTGGCAGGGGGGTGGACCGGGGAGCTGTTTTTT. Its translation: CASSLLAGGWTGELFF.

The chain links TRBV7-2 to TRBJ1-1; D gene uncertain. The CDR3 sequence is 13 residues long. Trimming took 5 bases from V and 0 from J, leaving 7 bases between them. Per germline, CDR1 SGHTA and CDR2 FQGNSA. The DNA of the CDR3 is TGTGCCAGCAGCCGAATAGTGAACACTGAAGCTTTCTTT. This translates into CASSRIVNTEAFF.

This chain connects TRBV4-1 to TRBJ2-7; 9 bases are shared with TRBD2. The CDR3 covers 15 residues. Germline V gives CDR1 MGHRA, CDR2 YSYEKL. The junction had 4 bases not matched to a gene; V was cut back by 0 bases and J by 4 bases. CDR3 region: CASSQDGTSSYEQYF. The CDR3 DNA reads TGCGCCAGCAGCCAAGACGGGACTAGCTCATACGAGCAGTACTTC.

The rearrangement uses TRBV5-6 and TRBJ2-7, with 7 bases that match TRBD1. The CDR3 runs 14 residues. The germline gives CDR1 SGHDT, CDR2 YYEEEE. Trimming removed 1 base from V and 0 bases from J; junction bases left unmatched: 1. The chain's CDR3 is CASSLTGVSYEQYV. The CDR3 nucleotides are TGTGCCAGCAGCTTGACAGGGGTCTCCTACGAGCAGTACGTC.

V and J are TRBV11-3 and TRBJ1-1; unclear D gene. Germline V CDR1 and CDR2: SGHNT, YENEEA. Trimming removed 4 bases at V and 1 base at J, with 7 bases between. The CDR3 consists of 13 residues. DNA for the CDR3: TGTGCCAGCAGCTCCTTACAGAACACTGAAGCTTTCTTT. Amino acid sequence: CASSSLQNTEAFF.

The chain joins TRBV6-5 to TRBJ2-5; D is possibly TRBD2 (6 bases). With 8 bases removed from V and 7 bases from J, the gap between germline ends came to 11 bases. This CDR3 region has 11 residues. The V gene's germline CDR1 is MNHEY and CDR2 SVGAGI. The CDR3 is CASLGGGTQYF. In nucleotides, the CDR3 is TGTGCCAGCCTTGGGGGAGGGACCCAGTACTTC.

V gene TRBV29-1 combines with J gene TRBJ2-3; D possibly corresponds to TRBD2 (5 bases). V was cut by 5 bases and J by 2 bases, with 11 bases left in between. This CDR3 has 13 residues. Germline V gives CDR1 SQVTM, CDR2 ANQGSEA. The CDR3 spells CSVLAGITDTQYF. The CDR3 DNA is TGCAGCGTTCTGGCGGGTATCACAGATACGCAGTATTTT.

The chain joins TRBV7-9 to TRBJ2-7, with 7 bases fitting TRBD2. Trimming cost V 4 bases and J 3 bases; bases outside gene matches: 6. The CDR3 sequence is 14 residues long. Germline V gene data show CDR1 as SEHNR and CDR2 as FQNEAQ (reference sequence). CDR3 sequence (DNA): TGTGCCAGCAGCTGGGGTGCGGGGGACTACGAGCAGTACTTC. Amino acid sequence: CASSWGAGDYEQYF.

This clone has more than one count but fewer than ten. V usage is TRBV28 and J usage is TRBJ1-5, with D hard to call. The germline V gene encodes CDR1 MDHEN and CDR2 SYDVKM. The CDR3 is 16 amino acids. Trimming pared 5 bases from V and 6 bases from J, leaving 20 bases between. For the CDR3, the DNA is TGTGCCAGCAGTCCCCCCCGTTTCGGAGAGAGTCAGCCCCAGCATTTT. It is translated as CASSPPRFGESQPQHF.

This rearrangement joins TRBV7-9 to TRBJ2-1; 7 bases fit TRBD2. Germline CDR1 reads SEHNR; CDR2 reads FQNEAQ (reference sequence). V dropped 5 bases and J dropped 6; count of bases not matched to a gene: 10. The CDR3 is made up of 15 amino acids. The CDR3 bases are TGTGCCAGCAGCGCACGGGCTAGCGGAGGCAATGAGCAGTTCTTC. Translation gives CASSARASGGNEQFF.

The CDR3, as DNA: TGTGCCAGCAGGAGGGCCCTTAACTATGGCTACACCTTC. Translated, it gives CASRRALNYGYTF. V is TRBV28 and J is TRBJ1-2; no clear D gene. V dropped 6 bases and J dropped 1 base, with 9 bases sitting between them. Germline V gene sequence: CDR1 MDHEN, CDR2 SYDVKM. CDR3 length: 13 residues.

The sample holds a few counts of this clone. V usage is TRBV4-1 and J usage is TRBJ2-7; 11 bases are a match to TRBD2. V gave up 0 bases and J gave up 0 bases; unmatched junction bases: 1. Germline CDR1 and CDR2: MGHRA and YSYEKL. This CDR3 has 16 residues. CDR3 sequence reads: CASSQDLAGGSYEQYF. CDR3 DNA: TGCGCCAGCAGCCAAGATCTAGCGGGGGGCTCCTACGAGCAGTACTTC.

The J gene is TRBJ2-3, the V gene TRBV12-5, with D perhaps TRBD2 (6 bases). This CDR3 spans 14 amino acids. The V end lost 7 bases, the J end lost 2 bases, and 13 bases lay between the germline ends. The germline CDR1 and CDR2 sequences are LGHNT and FRNRAP. CDR3 region: CASARGRDTDTQYF. In nucleotides, the CDR3 is TGTGCTAGTGCCCGAGGGCGGGACACAGATACGCAGTATTTT.

The CDR3 sequence: CASGDRGPLSHNEQFF. DNA of the CDR3: TGTGCCAGTGGGGACAGGGGGCCCCTATCCCACAATGAGCAGTTCTTC. V usage is TRBV19 and J usage is TRBJ2-1; 12 nucleotides agree with TRBD1. The CDR3 loop spans 16 amino acids. The germline V gene has CDR1 LNHDA and CDR2 SQIVND (reference sequence). The V and J ends lost 8 bases and 5 bases, in that order; junction bases with no gene match: 10.

The chain uses TRBV2 and TRBJ1-2; tentatively, D is TRBD1 (5 bases). V shed 3 bases and J shed 3 bases, with 14 bases lying between them. Germline values: CDR1 SNHLY, CDR2 FYNNEI. There are 15 residues in the CDR3. The CDR3: CASSDGQGTDYGYTF. For the CDR3, the DNA is TGTGCCAGCAGTGATGGGCAGGGTACAGACTATGGCTACACCTTC.

The chain carries TRBV13 and TRBJ2-7; 11 nucleotides agree with TRBD1. CDR3 length equals 16 residues. Germline V CDR1 and CDR2: PRHDT, FYEKMQ (reference sequence). The trim removed 5 bases at V and 2 bases at J, leaving 8 bases unmatched. The DNA of the CDR3 is TGTGCCAGCAGCCGCGATGGACAGGGGGCCCCCTACGAGCAGTACTTC. Translating gives CASSRDGQGAPYEQYF. The entire variable domain, with the rest obtained from reference TRBV13 and TRBJ2-7, is as follows: AAGVIQSPRHLIKEKRETATLKCYPIPRHDTVYWYQQGPGQDPQFLISFYEKMQSDKGSIPDRFSAQQFSDYHSELNMSSLELGDSALYFCASSRDGQGAPYEQYFGPGTRLTVT.

The chain combines TRBV11-2 with TRBJ2-5; 9 bases are a match to TRBD2. Germline CDR1 SGHAT, CDR2 FQNNGV. The CDR3 is made up of 15 amino acids. V lost 4 bases to trimming and J lost 4 bases; unmatched junction nucleotides: 7. The CDR3 here is CASSSGGGGVETQYF. CDR3 nucleotide sequence: TGTGCCAGCAGCTCCGGCGGGGGGGGCGTAGAGACCCAGTACTTC.

This clone was detected only a few times. This chain connects TRBV21-1 to TRBJ2-5; TRBD1 is the table's D call, not checked against the DNA. TRBV21-1 is a pseudogene. The CDR3 runs 16 residues. The CDR3 here is CASSKLRGRTQETQYF. CDR3 nucleotide sequence: TGTGCCAGCAGCAAATTAAGGGGTAGGACACAAGAGACCCAGTACTTC.

This clone was counted a single time. The chain employs TRBV27 and TRBJ1-2, with D tentatively TRBD1 (5 bases). Germline values: CDR1 MNHEY, CDR2 SMNVEV (reference sequence). The V and J ends lost 4 bases and 0 bases respectively, with 15 bases between them. The CDR3 contains 16 residues. This chain's CDR3 is CASSSPTDYPNYGYTF. CDR3 nucleotide sequence: TGTGCCAGCAGTTCCCCGACAGATTATCCTAACTATGGCTACACCTTC.

The chain recombines TRBV13 with TRBJ1-2, with a tentative D call TRBD1 (5 bases). The ends were cut back, 5 bases at V and 5 bases at J, with 18 bases in the middle. Germline-derived CDR1 and CDR2 are PRHDT and FYEKMQ (reference sequence). The CDR3 spans 15 residues. The CDR3 loop is CASSPSTARPYGYTF. CDR3 bases: TGTGCCAGCAGCCCTTCGACAGCCCGACCTTATGGCTACACCTTC.

The CDR3 DNA reads as TGTGCCAGCTCACCGGGGGCTACGGGGCTATATGGCTACACCTTC. It encodes CASSPGATGLYGYTF. V gene TRBV18 combines with J gene TRBJ1-2, with D tentatively TRBD1 (6 bases). The length of the CDR3 is 15 residues. Per the germline V gene, CDR1 is KGHSH and CDR2 is LQKENI. Trimming shortened V by 3 bases and J by 5 bases, and 16 bases separated the two germline ends.

The CDR3 region has the DNA TGTGCCAGCAGCTTCGACAGGGTGAACACTGAAGCTTTCTTT. Protein sequence: CASSFDRVNTEAFF. The chain is built from TRBV7-2 and TRBJ1-1; 7 bases agree with TRBD1. V trimming: 3 bases; J trimming: 0 bases; junction bases outside the gene matches: 1. Germline CDR1 SGHTA, CDR2 FQGNSA. The CDR3 is 14 amino acids.

This clone was counted only a few times. The rearrangement joins TRBV5-1 to TRBJ2-1, with D hard to call. The V and J ends lost 0 bases and 9 bases respectively, with 10 bases between them. Germline V gene data show CDR1 as SGHRS and CDR2 as YFSETQ. The CDR3 runs to 13 residues. The CDR3 loop reads CASSLVELGEQFF. In DNA, the CDR3 is TGCGCCAGCAGCTTGGTGGAGTTGGGTGAGCAGTTCTTC.

This chain joins TRBV11-3 and TRBJ1-5; D not resolved. The CDR3 is 14 amino acids. Trimming cost V 2 bases and J 3 bases, with 8 bases left between them. Germline CDR1 is SGHNT and CDR2 is YENEEA. This chain's CDR3 is CASSLNGDNQPQHF. The CDR3 nucleotides read TGTGCCAGCAGCTTAAACGGGGACAATCAGCCCCAGCATTTT.

Only a few counts were recorded for this clone. The chain has TRBV4-1 and TRBJ1-4; D gene uncertain. V dropped 6 bases and J dropped 1 base, with 9 bases sitting between them. The CDR3 sequence is 14 residues long. The V gene's germline CDR1 is MGHRA and CDR2 YSYEKL. CDR3 bases: TGCGCCAGCAGATTCAGCGGAACTAATGAAAAACTGTTTTTT. It translates to CASRFSGTNEKLFF.

The chain is built from TRBV6-5 and TRBJ2-4, with D possibly matching TRBD1 (5 bases). Trimming removed 6 bases from V and 6 bases from J, with 15 bases in between. The CDR3 covers 14 residues. Germline V gene lookup returns CDR1 MNHEY and CDR2 SVGAGI. The CDR3 here is CASSTTGILNIQYF. The CDR3 coding sequence is TGTGCCAGCAGCACCACAGGAATTTTAAACATTCAGTACTTC.

As DNA, the CDR3 is TGTGCCATCAGTGGTTACGACACAGGGGGCCCTGGCTACACCTTC. This encodes CAISGYDTGGPGYTF. The chain links TRBV10-3 to TRBJ1-2; TRBD1 matches 9 bases. The CDR3 sequence is 15 residues long. J gave up 7 bases and V 4 bases, and 10 bases lay outside the gene matches. Germline V gives CDR1 ENHRY, CDR2 SYGVKD.